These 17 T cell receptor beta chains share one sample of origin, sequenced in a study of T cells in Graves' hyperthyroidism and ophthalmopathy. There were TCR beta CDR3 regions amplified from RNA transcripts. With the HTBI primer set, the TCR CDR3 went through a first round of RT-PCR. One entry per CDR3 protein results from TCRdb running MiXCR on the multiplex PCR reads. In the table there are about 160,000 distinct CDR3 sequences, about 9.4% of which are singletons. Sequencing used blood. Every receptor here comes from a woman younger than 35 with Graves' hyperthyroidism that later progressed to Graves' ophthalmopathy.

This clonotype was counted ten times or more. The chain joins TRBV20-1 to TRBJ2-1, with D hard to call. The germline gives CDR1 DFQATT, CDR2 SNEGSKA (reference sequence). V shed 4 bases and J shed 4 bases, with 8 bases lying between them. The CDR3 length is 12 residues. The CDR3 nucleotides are TGCAGTGCTAACCCGTCATACAATGAGCAGTTCTTC. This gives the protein CSANPSYNEQFF.

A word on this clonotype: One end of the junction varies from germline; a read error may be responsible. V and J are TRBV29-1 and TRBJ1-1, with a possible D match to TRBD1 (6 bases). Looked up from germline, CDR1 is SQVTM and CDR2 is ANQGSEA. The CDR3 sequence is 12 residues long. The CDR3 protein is CSAWTADTKAFF. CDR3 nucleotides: TGCAGCGCCTGGACAGCGGACACTAAAGCTTTCTTT.

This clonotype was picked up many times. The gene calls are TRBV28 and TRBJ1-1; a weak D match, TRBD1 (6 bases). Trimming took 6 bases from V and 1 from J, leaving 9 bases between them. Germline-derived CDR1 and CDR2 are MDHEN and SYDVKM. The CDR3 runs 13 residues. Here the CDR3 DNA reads TGTGCCAGCAGCGTCAGGGGGAACACTGAAGCTTTCTTT. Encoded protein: CASSVRGNTEAFF.

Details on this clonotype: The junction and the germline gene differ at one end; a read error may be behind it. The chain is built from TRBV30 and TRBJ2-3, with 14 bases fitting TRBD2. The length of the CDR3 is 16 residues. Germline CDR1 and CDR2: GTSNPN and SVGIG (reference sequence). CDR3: CTWSFLGTSGRYTQYF. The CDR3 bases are TGTACCTGGAGTTTTCTCGGGACTAGCGGGAGATATACGCAGTATTTT.

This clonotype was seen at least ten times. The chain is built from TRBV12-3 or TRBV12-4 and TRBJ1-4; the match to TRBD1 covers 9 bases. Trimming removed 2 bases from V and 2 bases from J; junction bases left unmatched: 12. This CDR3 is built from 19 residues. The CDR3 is CASSLLGRGQGRTNEKLFF. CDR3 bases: TGTGCCAGCAGTTTATTAGGGCGGGGACAGGGTAGGACTAATGAAAAACTGTTTTTT.

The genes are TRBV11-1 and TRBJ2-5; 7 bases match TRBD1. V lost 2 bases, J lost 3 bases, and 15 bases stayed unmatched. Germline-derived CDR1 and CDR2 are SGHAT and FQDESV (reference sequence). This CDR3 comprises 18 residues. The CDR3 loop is CASSLYPNSGQSKETQYF. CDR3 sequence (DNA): TGTGCCAGCAGCTTATACCCCAATTCGGGACAGTCTAAAGAGACCCAGTACTTC.

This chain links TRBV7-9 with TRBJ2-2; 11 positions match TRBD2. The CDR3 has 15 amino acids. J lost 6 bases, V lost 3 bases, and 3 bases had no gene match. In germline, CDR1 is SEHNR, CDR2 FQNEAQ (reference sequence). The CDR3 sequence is CASSFTSGSAGELFF. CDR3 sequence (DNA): TGTGCCAGCAGCTTCACTAGCGGGAGTGCCGGGGAGCTGTTTTTT.

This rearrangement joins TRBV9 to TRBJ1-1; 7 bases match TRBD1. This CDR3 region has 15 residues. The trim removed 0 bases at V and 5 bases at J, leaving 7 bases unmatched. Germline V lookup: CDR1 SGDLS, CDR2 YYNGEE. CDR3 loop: CASSVETQGGTEAFF. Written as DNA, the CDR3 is TGTGCCAGCAGCGTAGAAACCCAGGGGGGGACTGAAGCTTTCTTT.

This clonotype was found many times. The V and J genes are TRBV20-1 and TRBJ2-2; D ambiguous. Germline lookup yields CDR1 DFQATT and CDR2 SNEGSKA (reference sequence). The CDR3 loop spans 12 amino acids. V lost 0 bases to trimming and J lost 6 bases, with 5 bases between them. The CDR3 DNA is TGCAGTGCTAGAGATGTACCCGGGGAGCTGTTTTTT. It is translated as CSARDVPGELFF.

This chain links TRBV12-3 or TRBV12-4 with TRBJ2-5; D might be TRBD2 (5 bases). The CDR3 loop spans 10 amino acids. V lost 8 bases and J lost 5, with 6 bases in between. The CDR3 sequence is CASGSETQYF. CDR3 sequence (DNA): TGTGCCAGCGGGAGCGAGACCCAGTACTTC.

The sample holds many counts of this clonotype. Here the CDR3 reads CASSPSGHTDTQYF. In DNA, the CDR3 is TGTGCCAGCAGCCCCAGTGGCCACACAGATACGCAGTATTTT. The V gene is TRBV3-1, the J gene TRBJ2-3; D unclear. V lost 4 bases and J 2 bases, leaving 10 bases between the germline ends. CDR1 is LGHDT, CDR2 YNNKEL, per germline (reference sequence). The CDR3 is 14 residues long.

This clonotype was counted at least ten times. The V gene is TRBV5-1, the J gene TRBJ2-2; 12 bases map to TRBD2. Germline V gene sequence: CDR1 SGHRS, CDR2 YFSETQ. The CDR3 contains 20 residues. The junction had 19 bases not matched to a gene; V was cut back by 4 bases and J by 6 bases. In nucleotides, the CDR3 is TGCGCCAGCAGCCATTCGACTAGCGGGAGATCCGTTGGGATGGCCGGGGAGCTGTTTTTT. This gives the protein CASSHSTSGRSVGMAGELFF.

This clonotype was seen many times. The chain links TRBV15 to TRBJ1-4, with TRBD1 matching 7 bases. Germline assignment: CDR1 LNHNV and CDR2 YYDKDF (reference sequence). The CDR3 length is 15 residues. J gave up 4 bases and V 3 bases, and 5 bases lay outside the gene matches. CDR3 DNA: TGTGCCACCAGCAGGGGACAGACAATTAATGAAAAACTGTTTTTT. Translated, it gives CATSRGQTINEKLFF.

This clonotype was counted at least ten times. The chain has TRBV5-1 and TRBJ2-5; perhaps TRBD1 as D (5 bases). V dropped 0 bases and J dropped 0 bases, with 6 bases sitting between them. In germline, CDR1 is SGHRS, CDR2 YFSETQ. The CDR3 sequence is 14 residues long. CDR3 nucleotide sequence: TGCGCCAGCAGCTTGGCGACAGACCAAGAGACCCAGTACTTC. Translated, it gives CASSLATDQETQYF.

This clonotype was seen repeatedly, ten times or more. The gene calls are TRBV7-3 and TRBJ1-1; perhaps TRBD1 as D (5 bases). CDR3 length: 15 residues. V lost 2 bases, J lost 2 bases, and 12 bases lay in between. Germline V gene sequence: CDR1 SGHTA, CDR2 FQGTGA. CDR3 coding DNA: TGTGCCAGCAGCTTAGGGGTCAGGGCAAACACTGAAGCTTTCTTT. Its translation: CASSLGVRANTEAFF.

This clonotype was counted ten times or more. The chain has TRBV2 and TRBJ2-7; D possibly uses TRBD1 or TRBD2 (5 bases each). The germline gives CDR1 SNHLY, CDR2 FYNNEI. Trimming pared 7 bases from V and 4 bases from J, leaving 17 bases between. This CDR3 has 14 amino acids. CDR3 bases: TGTGCCAGCACTCGCCGGGACGGATTATACGAGCAGTACTTC. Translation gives CASTRRDGLYEQYF.

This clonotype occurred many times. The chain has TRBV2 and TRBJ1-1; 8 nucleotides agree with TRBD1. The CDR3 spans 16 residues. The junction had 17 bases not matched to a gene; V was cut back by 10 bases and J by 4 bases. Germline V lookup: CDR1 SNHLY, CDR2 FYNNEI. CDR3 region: CANEGLQGEIPTEAFF. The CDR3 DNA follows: TGTGCCAATGAGGGCCTACAGGGGGAGATTCCCACTGAAGCTTTCTTT.